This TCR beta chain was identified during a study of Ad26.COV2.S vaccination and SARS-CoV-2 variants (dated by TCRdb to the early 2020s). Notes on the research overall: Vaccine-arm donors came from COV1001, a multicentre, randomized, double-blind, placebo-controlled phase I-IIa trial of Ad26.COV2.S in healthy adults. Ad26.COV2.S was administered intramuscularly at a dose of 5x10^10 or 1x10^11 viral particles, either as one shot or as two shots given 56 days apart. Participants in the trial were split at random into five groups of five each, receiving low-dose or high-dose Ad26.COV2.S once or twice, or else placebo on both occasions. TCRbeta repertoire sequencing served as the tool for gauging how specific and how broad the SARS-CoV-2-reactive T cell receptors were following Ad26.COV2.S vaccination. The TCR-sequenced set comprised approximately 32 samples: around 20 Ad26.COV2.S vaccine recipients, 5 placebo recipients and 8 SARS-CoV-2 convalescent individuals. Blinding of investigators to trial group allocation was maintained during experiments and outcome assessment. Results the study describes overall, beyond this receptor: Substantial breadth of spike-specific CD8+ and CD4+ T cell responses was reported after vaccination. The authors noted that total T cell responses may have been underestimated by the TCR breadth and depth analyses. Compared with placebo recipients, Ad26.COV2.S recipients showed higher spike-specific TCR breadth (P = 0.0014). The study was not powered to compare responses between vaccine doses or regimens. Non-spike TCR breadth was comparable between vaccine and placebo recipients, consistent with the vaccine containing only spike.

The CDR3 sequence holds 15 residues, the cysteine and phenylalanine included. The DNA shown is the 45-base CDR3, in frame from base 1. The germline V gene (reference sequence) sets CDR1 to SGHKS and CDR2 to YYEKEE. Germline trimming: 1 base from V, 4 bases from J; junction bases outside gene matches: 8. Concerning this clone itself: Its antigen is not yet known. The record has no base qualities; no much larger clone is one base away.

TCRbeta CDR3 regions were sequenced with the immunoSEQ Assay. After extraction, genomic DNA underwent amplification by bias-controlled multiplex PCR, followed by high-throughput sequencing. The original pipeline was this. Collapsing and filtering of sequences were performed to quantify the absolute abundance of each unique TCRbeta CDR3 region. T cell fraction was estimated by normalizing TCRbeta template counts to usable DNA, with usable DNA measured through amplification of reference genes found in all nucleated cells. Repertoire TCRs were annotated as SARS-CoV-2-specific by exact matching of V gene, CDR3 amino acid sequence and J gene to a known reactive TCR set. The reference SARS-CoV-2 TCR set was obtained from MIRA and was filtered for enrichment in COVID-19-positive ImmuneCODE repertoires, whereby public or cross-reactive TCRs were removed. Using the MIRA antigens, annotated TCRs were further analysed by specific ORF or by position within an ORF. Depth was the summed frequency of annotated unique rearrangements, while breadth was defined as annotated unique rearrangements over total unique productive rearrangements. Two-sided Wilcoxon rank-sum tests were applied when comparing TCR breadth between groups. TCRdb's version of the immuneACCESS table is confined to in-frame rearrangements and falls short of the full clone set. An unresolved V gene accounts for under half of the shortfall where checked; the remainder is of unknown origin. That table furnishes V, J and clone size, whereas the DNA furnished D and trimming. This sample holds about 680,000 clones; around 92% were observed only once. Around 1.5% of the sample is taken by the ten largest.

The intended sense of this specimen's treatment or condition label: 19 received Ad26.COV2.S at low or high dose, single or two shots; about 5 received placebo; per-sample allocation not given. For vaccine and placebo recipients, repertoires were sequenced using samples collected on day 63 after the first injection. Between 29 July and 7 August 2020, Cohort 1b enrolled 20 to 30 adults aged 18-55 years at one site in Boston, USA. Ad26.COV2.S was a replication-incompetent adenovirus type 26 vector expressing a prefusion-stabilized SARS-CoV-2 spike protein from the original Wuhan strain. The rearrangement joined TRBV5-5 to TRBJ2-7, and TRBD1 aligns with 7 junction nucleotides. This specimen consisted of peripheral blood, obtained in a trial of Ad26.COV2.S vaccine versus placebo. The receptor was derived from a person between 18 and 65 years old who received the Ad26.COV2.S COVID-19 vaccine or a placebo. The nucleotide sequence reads TGTGCCAGCAGCTTGTGGCACACAGGGGAATACGAGCAGTACTTC. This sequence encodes CASSLWHTGEYEQYF.